These T cell receptor beta chains were read from a single sample in a study of blood T cell repertoires in COVID-19. The repertoire was sequenced with immunoSEQ multiplex PCR; TCRdb's copy has only in-frame clones and lacks some. The sample carries about 210,000 clones, about four fifths recorded once. The specimen was PBMCs or T cells enriched from blood (not recorded which). The receptors originated from a woman aged 45 to 65 with acute COVID-19. Both conserved end residues are trimmed from each CDR3.

J: TRBJ2-4
V: TRBV19
CDR3: ASSIVGQGGSKNIQY

J: TRBJ2-1
V: TRBV10-3
CDR3: AISGTSDGSGQQF

J: TRBJ2-3
V: TRBV3-1/TRBV3-2
CDR3: ASSQDGTAGDSDTQY

J: TRBJ1-3
V: TRBV7-2
CDR3: ASSSGTTGVNTIY

J: TRBJ1-1
V: TRBV28
CDR3: ASSPPRAGAPARAEAF

J: TRBJ2-2
V: TRBV11-3
CDR3: ASRRTDTGELF

J: TRBJ2-1
V: TRBV6-2/TRBV6-3
CDR3: ASSIQRGRSYNEQF

J: TRBJ1-2
V: TRBV10-3
CDR3: AISEEGLGGYT

J: TRBJ2-1
V: TRBV7-3
CDR3: ASSLRGASGVGTSNEQF

J: TRBJ2-2
V: TRBV14
CDR3: ASSRLAGEITGELF

J: TRBJ2-5
V: TRBV4-1
CDR3: ASSGLGAGEETQY

J: TRBJ1-2
V: TRBV7-9
CDR3: ASSPSAGQASKSYGYT

J: TRBJ2-2
V: TRBV19
CDR3: ASSMGTGGPTGELF

J: TRBJ2-7
V: TRBV20-1
CDR3: SASPQGYEQY

J: TRBJ2-6
V: TRBV11-3
CDR3: ASSKTGAGANVLT